The present TCR beta chain was sequenced within a study of blood T cell repertoires in COVID-19 (dated by TCRdb to between 2020 and 2021). For the wider study: The collaborator samples originated in the United States, Italy and Spain and spanned the acute and convalescent phases of COVID-19. The material from the prospective study consisted of cDNA or gDNA derived from T cells, B-cell-depleted T cells, or PBMCs. Subjects who had been exposed to COVID-19, were actively infected with it, or had recovered from it provided the deeply sampled blood TCRbeta repertoires that made up the dataset. The repertoires were made available in a free public database intended to serve as a resource for research on the immune response to SARS-CoV-2. Samples came from the ongoing ImmuneRACE study (first 160 participants) plus 1,254 subjects from 6 global collaborators. Sample metadata almost always included a de-identified subject ID, COVID-19 status, age in years and sex. Where available, HLA class I and class II types were taken from metadata supplied by the sample provider and were not determined by assay-based typing.

Comments on this clone: Its antigen is unknown. One base away there is no much larger clone; base qualities are not given.

Study-wide findings and limitations: Clinical and demographic metadata were provided uncurated, with the amount varying by source and participant.

The CDR3 runs 13 amino acids, cysteine and phenylalanine included. CDR3 DNA is the only sequence kept; it has 39 bases, read in frame from the first base. Reading the germline V gene gives CDR1 SGHNT and CDR2 YENEEA. V is shortened by 5 bases, J by 4 bases, and the region joining them spans 11 bases. Whole blood was collected in K2EDTA tubes by collaborating institutions according to the institutions' own protocols. For TCRbeta analysis, collaborators shipped samples in one of three forms: frozen whole blood, isolated PBMCs, or DNA extracted from either of those sample types. TCRbeta CDR3 regions were amplified from genomic DNA by means of the immunoSEQ Assay, a bias-controlled multiplex PCR. The original methods were these. The number of nucleated cells in each sample was estimated by amplification of reference gene primers within the assay. To quantify the absolute abundance of each unique TCRbeta CDR3 rearrangement, sequence reads were collapsed and filtered. For each sample, productive Simpson clonality was calculated as the square root of Simpson's diversity index across productive rearrangements. TCRdb obtained this table from immuneACCESS and retained in-frame rearrangements with V and J assigned. These tables miss some clones; where compared with another copy, unresolved V genes account for less than half of the shortfall, and the remainder is unexplained. The V and J calls and the clone size are those of that table, but D and trimming were determined from the DNA. This sample is represented by some 58,000 clones; approximately 86% of them were singletons. 1.2% of the sample is in the top ten clones.

Sequences were obtained from peripheral blood. The source is a man aged 35 to 55 with acute or convalescent COVID-19. The chain is assembled from TRBV11-3 and TRBJ2-5; the D gene is perhaps TRBD2, on 6 matching bases. The nucleotide sequence is given as TGTGCCAGCAGCCAGGGACTGATAGAGACCCAGTACTTC. This yields the protein CASSQGLIETQYF.